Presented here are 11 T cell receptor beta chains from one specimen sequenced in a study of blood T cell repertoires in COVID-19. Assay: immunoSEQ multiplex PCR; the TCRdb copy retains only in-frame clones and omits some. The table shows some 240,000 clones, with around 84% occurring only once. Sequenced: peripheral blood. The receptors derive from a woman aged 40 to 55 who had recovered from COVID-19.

This chain's CDR3 is CASRLAATKGNEQFF. CDR3 sequence (DNA): TGTGCCAGCAGATTAGCGGCGACAAAGGGCAATGAGCAGTTCTTC. The gene calls are TRBV3-1 (or the pseudogene TRBV3-2) and TRBJ2-1; D may be TRBD2 (6 bases). The germline CDR1 and CDR2 sequences are LGHDT and YNNKEL (reference sequence). The CDR3 runs 15 residues. V lost 6 bases to trimming and J lost 6 bases, with 18 bases between them.

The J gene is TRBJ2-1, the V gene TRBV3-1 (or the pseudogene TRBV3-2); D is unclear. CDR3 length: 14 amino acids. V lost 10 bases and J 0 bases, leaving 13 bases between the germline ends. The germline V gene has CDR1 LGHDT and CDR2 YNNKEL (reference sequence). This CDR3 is CATSTTSSYNEQFF. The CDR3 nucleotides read TGTGCCACGTCGACAACGTCCTCCTACAATGAGCAGTTCTTC.

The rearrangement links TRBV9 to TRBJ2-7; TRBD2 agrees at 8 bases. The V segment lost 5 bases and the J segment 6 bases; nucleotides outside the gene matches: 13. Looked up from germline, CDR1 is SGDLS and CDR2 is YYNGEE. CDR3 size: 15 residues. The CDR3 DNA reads TGTGCCAGCAGTCCAGACGGGGGGGGCCTCGCCGAGCAGTACTTC. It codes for CASSPDGGGLAEQYF.

The CDR3 loop reads CASSIRRDQPQHF. DNA of the CDR3: TGTGCCAGTAGTATCCGGCGGGATCAGCCCCAGCATTTT. The chain links TRBV19 to TRBJ1-5; D is unclear. Germline V gene sequence: CDR1 LNHDA, CDR2 SQIVND (reference sequence). There are 13 residues in the CDR3. V lost 3 bases, J lost 5 bases, and 8 bases lay in between.

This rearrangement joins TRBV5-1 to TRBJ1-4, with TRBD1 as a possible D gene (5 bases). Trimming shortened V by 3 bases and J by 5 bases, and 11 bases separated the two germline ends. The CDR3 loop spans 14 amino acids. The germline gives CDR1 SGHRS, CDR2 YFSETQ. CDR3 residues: CASSWRDQNEKLFF. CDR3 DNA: TGCGCCAGCAGCTGGAGGGACCAAAATGAAAAACTGTTTTTT. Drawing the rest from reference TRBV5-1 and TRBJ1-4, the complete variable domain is KAGVTQTPRYLIKTRGQQVTLSCSPISGHRSVSWYQQTPGQGLQFLFEYFSETQRNKGNFPGRFSGRQFSNSRSEMNVSTLELGDSALYLCASSWRDQNEKLFFGSGTQLSVL.

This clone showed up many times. The CDR3 sequence is CASRFRGYNSPLHF. In DNA form, the CDR3 reads TGTGCCAGCAGATTTAGGGGCTATAATTCACCCCTCCACTTT. The chain joins TRBV6-5 to TRBJ1-6; D possibly corresponds to TRBD1 (5 bases). Per germline, CDR1 MNHEY and CDR2 SVGAGI. The CDR3 sequence is 14 residues long. V dropped 6 bases and J dropped 3 bases, with 9 bases sitting between them.

Here the CDR3 DNA reads TGTGCCAGCAGCTTAGGCGGTAAAAGCTCCTACGAGCAGTACTTC. Translated: CASSLGGKSSYEQYF. The gene calls are TRBV11-2 and TRBJ2-7, with D uncertain. The V gene's germline CDR1 is SGHAT and CDR2 FQNNGV. The CDR3 totals 15 residues. Trimming took off 1 base at V and 0 bases at J, with 10 bases between the two ends.

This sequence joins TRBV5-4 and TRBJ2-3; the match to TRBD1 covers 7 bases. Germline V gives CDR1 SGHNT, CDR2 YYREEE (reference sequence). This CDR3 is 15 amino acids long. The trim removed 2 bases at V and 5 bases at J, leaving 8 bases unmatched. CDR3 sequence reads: CASSFPLTGIDTQYF. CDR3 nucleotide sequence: TGTGCCAGCAGCTTTCCTTTGACAGGGATAGATACGCAGTATTTT.

This chain's CDR3 is CASSSAPGGYEKLFF. The CDR3 DNA follows: TGTGCCAGCAGCTCAGCGCCAGGGGGATATGAAAAACTGTTTTTT. The rearrangement uses TRBV7-9 and TRBJ1-4; TRBD1 matches at 7 bases. The CDR3 consists of 15 residues. Germline lookup yields CDR1 SEHNR and CDR2 FQNEAQ (reference sequence). The trim removed 4 bases at V and 6 bases at J, leaving 8 bases unmatched.

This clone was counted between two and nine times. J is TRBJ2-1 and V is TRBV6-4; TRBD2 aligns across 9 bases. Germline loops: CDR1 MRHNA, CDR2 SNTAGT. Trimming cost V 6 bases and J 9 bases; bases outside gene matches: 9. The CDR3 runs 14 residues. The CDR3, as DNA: TGTGCCAGCAGGCTTATAGCGGGGGCGGGTGAGCAGTTCTTC. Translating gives CASRLIAGAGEQFF.

CDR3: CASSLGSGETGTDTQYF. In nucleotides, the CDR3 is TGTGCCAGCAGCTTGGGAAGCGGGGAGACTGGCACAGATACGCAGTATTTT. The chain recombines TRBV7-9 with TRBJ2-3, with 7 bases that match TRBD2. Germline CDR1 is SEHNR and CDR2 is FQNEAQ (reference sequence). The CDR3 has 17 residues. With V trimmed by 3 bases and J by 1 base, 10 bases remained unmatched.